The next 13 T cell receptor beta chains were all read from a single sample in a study of blood T cell repertoires in COVID-19. The data were produced by immunoSEQ multiplex PCR, yet TCRdb's version contains in-frame clones alone and is incomplete. The sample consists of about 57,000 clones, more than 75% of them appearing once. Sample: peripheral blood. All receptors derive from a woman at least 80 years old with acute or convalescent COVID-19.

In DNA form, the CDR3 reads TGTGCCAGCAGCGTCCCGGGACAGCTGACCTATTCTAGCACAGATACGCAGTATTTT. Translated, it gives CASSVPGQLTYSSTDTQYF. The chain recombines TRBV9 with TRBJ2-3, with 7 bases matching TRBD1. The V gene's germline CDR1 is SGDLS and CDR2 YYNGEE. The V segment lost 2 bases and the J segment 0 bases; nucleotides outside the gene matches: 15. The CDR3 loop spans 19 amino acids.

The chain has TRBV5-4 and TRBJ1-2; 8 bases match TRBD1. Germline V gene lookup returns CDR1 SGHNT and CDR2 YYREEE (reference sequence). CDR3 length: 13 residues. Unmatched junction bases numbered 3, after V lost 4 bases and J lost 4 bases. CDR3: CASSPGQGYGYTF. The CDR3 coding sequence is TGTGCCAGCAGCCCCGGACAGGGCTATGGCTACACCTTC.

The chain is built from TRBV4-1 and TRBJ2-3; D not certain. The V gene lost 3 bases and the J gene lost 2 bases, with 12 bases spanning the gap. Germline V gene data show CDR1 as MGHRA and CDR2 as YSYEKL. The CDR3 is 15 amino acids. CDR3: CASSHPGLPTDTQYF. CDR3 in DNA: TGCGCCAGCAGCCACCCTGGGCTCCCCACAGATACGCAGTATTTT.

The V and J genes are TRBV7-8 and TRBJ2-3; 7 nucleotides agree with TRBD2. The CDR3 consists of 19 residues. CDR1 is SGHVS and CDR2 is FQNEAQ in the germline V gene. Unmatched junction bases numbered 21, after V lost 5 bases and J lost 4 bases. CDR3 nucleotides: TGTGCCAGCAGCACGTCCTCTACTAGGTGGCGGGAGTCCCCAGATACGCAGTATTTT. Protein: CASSTSSTRWRESPDTQYF. Filled out from reference TRBV7-8 and TRBJ2-3, the complete variable domain reads GAGVSQSPRYKVAKRGQDVALRCDPISGHVSLFWYQQALGQGPEFLTYFQNEAQLDKSGLPSDRFFAERPEGSVSTLKIQRTQQEDSAVYLCASSTSSTRWRESPDTQYFGPGTRLTVL.

This clone has only a few counts. The rearrangement links TRBV11-2 to TRBJ1-2, with a possible D match to TRBD1 (5 bases). Trimming pared 1 base from V and 3 bases from J, leaving 12 bases between. CDR1 and CDR2 from the germline V gene are SGHAT and FQNNGV. The CDR3 extends over 15 amino acids. The CDR3 loop is CASSLVGRADYGYTF. In DNA form, the CDR3 reads TGTGCCAGCAGCTTAGTCGGCAGGGCGGACTATGGCTACACCTTC.

The V and J genes are TRBV9 and TRBJ1-4, with D tentatively TRBD1 (6 bases). The CDR3 loop spans 16 amino acids. Germline values: CDR1 SGDLS, CDR2 YYNGEE. V dropped 0 bases and J dropped 5 bases, with 14 bases sitting between them. This CDR3 reads CASSVGFGQGNEKLFF. The CDR3 DNA reads TGTGCCAGCAGCGTAGGTTTTGGGCAGGGGAATGAAAAACTGTTTTTT.

The chain carries TRBV27 and TRBJ1-6, with 7 nucleotides matching TRBD1. The CDR3 is 18 amino acids. With V trimmed by 7 bases and J by 1 base, 13 bases remained unmatched. Germline values: CDR1 MNHEY, CDR2 SMNVEV (reference sequence). CDR3 in amino acids: CASKPVLGGLSYNSPLHF. CDR3 coding DNA: TGTGCCAGCAAACCTGTTCTAGGGGGCCTGTCCTATAATTCACCCCTCCACTTT.

For the CDR3, the DNA is TGTGCCAGCAGCCAACCCGGGAGTAGAAAGACCCAGTACTTC. Translating gives CASSQPGSRKTQYF. The chain has TRBV3-1 (or the pseudogene TRBV3-2) and TRBJ2-5; D is perhaps TRBD2 (6 bases). Trimming took off 2 bases at V and 6 bases at J, with 13 bases between the two ends. The CDR3 contains 14 residues. CDR1 is LGHDT and CDR2 is YNNKEL in the germline V gene (reference sequence).

This clone has a single count. The genes are TRBV5-1 and TRBJ1-2; D is unresolved. This CDR3 has 12 residues. Germline-derived CDR1 and CDR2 are SGHRS and YFSETQ. The ends were cut back, 3 bases at V and 7 bases at J, with 10 bases in the middle. The CDR3 reads CASSSNFGGYTF. CDR3 sequence (DNA): TGCGCCAGCAGCTCCAATTTCGGTGGCTACACCTTC.

V gene TRBV9 combines with J gene TRBJ2-5, with TRBD2 matching 9 bases. The CDR3 is 15 residues long. J was trimmed by 4 bases and V by 0 bases; bases with no gene match: 4. The germline CDR1 and CDR2 sequences are SGDLS and YYNGEE. CDR3 sequence reads: CASSVGNSGRETQYF. For the CDR3, the DNA is TGTGCCAGCAGCGTAGGAAATAGCGGGAGAGAGACCCAGTACTTC.

Only a few counts were recorded for this clone. The chain has TRBV18 and TRBJ2-2; 9 bases agree with TRBD2. The ends lost 3 bases at V and 4 bases at J; junction bases unmatched: 9. This CDR3 is built from 17 residues. Germline V lookup: CDR1 KGHSH, CDR2 LQKENI. The CDR3: CASSPDNLAGFTGELFF. The CDR3 DNA sequence: TGTGCCAGCTCACCTGACAATCTAGCGGGGTTCACCGGGGAGCTGTTTTTT.

This rearrangement joins TRBV11-2 to TRBJ1-5; unclear D gene. The V end lost 2 bases, the J end lost 6 bases, and 8 bases lay between the germline ends. Germline lookup yields CDR1 SGHAT and CDR2 FQNNGV. CDR3 length: 13 amino acids. The CDR3 DNA reads TGTGCCAGCAGCTTACGAGAATTTCAGCCCCAGCATTTT. Amino acids: CASSLREFQPQHF.

This clone was counted a few times. This chain connects TRBV10-1 to TRBJ2-3; 9 positions agree with TRBD2. The CDR3 loop spans 15 amino acids. CDR1 is WNHNN and CDR2 is SYGVQD in the germline V gene (reference sequence). After removal of 7 bases from V and 6 bases from J, the junction contained 11 bases not matched to a gene. CDR3 in DNA: TGCGCCAGCAACGAAACCGGGACTAGCAGGGATACGCAGTATTTT. This codes for CASNETGTSRDTQYF.